These T cell receptor beta chains were read from a single sample in a study of blood T cell repertoires in COVID-19. TCRdb keeps only in-frame clones here, not all; method: immunoSEQ multiplex PCR. Of nearly 350,000 clones listed, around four fifths are singletons. The sequencing input was peripheral blood. Receptor source: a man aged 25-45 years with active or convalescent COVID-19. Both conserved end residues are part of each CDR3. The order of the fields is J gene, clone size, D gene, V gene, CDR3 DNA, CDR3 protein. A D gene is named only where the DNA matches it firmly. A clone size is listed for some rows: how often the clone was seen (once, few, many), or a class if it is expanded.

TRBJ2-1	NA	NA	TRBV1	TGCACCAGCCCCACCGGGACTAGGAGCTACAATGAGCAGTTCTTC	CTSPTGTRSYNEQFF
TRBJ1-3	once	NA	TRBV24-1	TGTGCCACCAGTGACCCTGGACGGGATGCTGGAAACACCATATATTTT	CATSDPGRDAGNTIYF
TRBJ2-1	NA	TRBD1	TRBV9	TGTGCCAGCAGCGCCCGTCCGTCGGGACAGGGCTCCTACAATGAGCAGTTCTTC	CASSARPSGQGSYNEQFF
TRBJ2-2	NA	NA	TRBV13	TGTGCCAGCAGCTTAGGCTCGAACACCGGGGAGCTGTTTTTT	CASSLGSNTGELFF
TRBJ1-1	NA	NA	TRBV7-3	TGTGCCAGCAGCTCCCAGGGACAATTGAACACTGAAGCTTTCTTT	CASSSQGQLNTEAFF
TRBJ2-3	NA	TRBD1	TRBV5-5	TGTGCCAGCAGCTACAGACAGGGTATAGTCCTAGATACGCAGTATTTT	CASSYRQGIVLDTQYF
TRBJ1-4	NA	TRBD1	TRBV7-3	TGTGCCAGCAGCCCAACCGGGACAGCTAATGAAAAACTGTTTTTT	CASSPTGTANEKLFF
TRBJ2-1	NA	TRBD2	TRBV5-5	TGTGCCAGCAGCTTGGCCAGCGGGAGGGCCGGGGAGCAGTTCTTC	CASSLASGRAGEQFF
TRBJ2-7	NA	TRBD2	TRBV5-6	TGTGCCAGCAGCTTGACTAGCGGGGGAAACTACGAGCAGTACTTC	CASSLTSGGNYEQYF
TRBJ1-6	NA	TRBD1	TRBV7-2	TGTGCCAGCAGCGCCACACCGGGACAGATAAATTCACCCCTCCACTTT	CASSATPGQINSPLHF
TRBJ2-5	NA	TRBD2	TRBV4-1	TGCGCCAGCAGCCAACCCACCGCTAGCGGGAGGGAGACCCAGTACTTC	CASSQPTASGRETQYF
TRBJ1-1	NA	NA	TRBV5-1	TGCGCCAGCAGCTGGCAGGGCACGGACACTGAAGCTTTCTTT	CASSWQGTDTEAFF
TRBJ2-7	NA	TRBD1	TRBV19	TGTGCCAGTAGTATAGATCGGTCCCAGGGGGCCTACGAGCAGTACTTC	CASSIDRSQGAYEQYF